The clone carrying this T cell receptor beta chain was seen many times. From the 5' RACE reads, TCRdb called clonotypes with MiXCR, one entry per CDR3 protein. Of a few hundred thousand distinct CDR3 sequences in the sample, approximately 3.8% are singletons; the top ten hold 23%. These data come from a study of T cells after yellow fever vaccination. The sequence was collected from a man in his late teens or twenties who received the YFV17D yellow fever vaccine. Sample: PBMCs, taken on the day of the yellow fever booster vaccination.

CDR3 loop: CASSPLTGGEDTGELFF. CDR3 coding DNA: TGTGCCAGCAGCCCGCTGACAGGGGGTGAGGACACCGGGGAGCTGTTTTTT. The chain recombines TRBV3-1 with TRBJ2-2; 9 nucleotides line up with TRBD1. CDR1 and CDR2 from the germline V gene are LGHDT and YNNKEL (reference sequence). The CDR3 has 17 residues. V lost 4 bases, J lost 3 bases, and 9 bases stayed unmatched.